This T cell receptor (beta chain) was captured by sequencing in a study of cytomegalovirus exposure and HLA in healthy donors. About the research overall: Out of about 179 million T cells, an earlier analysis found some 110 million unique TCR beta sequences in total. In an early release, HLA-typed donors contributed some 88 million unique TCR sequences. Study findings and constraints: Trimming of TCR beta V- and J-genes showed a link, identified in a later analysis, to a missense DCLRE1C variant. In an earlier analysis, in 620 or so donors, most V segments appeared productive either ~90% or ~30% of the time.

In regard to this clone: Its antigen is unidentified.

Primers included in the PCR were 60 Vbeta and 13 Jbeta primers. The repertoire was sequenced with immunoSEQ multiplex PCR; TCRdb's copy has only in-frame clones and lacks some. This sample has 110,000 to 150,000 clones, with about 81% found just once. CDR1 SGDLS and CDR2 YYNGEE come from the germline V gene. This CDR3 has 16 residues. With 0 bases removed from V and 0 bases from J, the gap between germline ends came to 10 bases. The receptor comes from a man aged 25 to 45 in good health and CMV-seronegative. The V gene is TRBV9, the J gene TRBJ1-3, with D tentatively TRBD1 (5 bases). The sample comprised PBMCs. This CDR3 is CASSVDRSLSGNTIYF. The DNA of the CDR3 is TGTGCCAGCAGCGTAGACAGGTCACTCTCTGGAAACACCATATATTTT.